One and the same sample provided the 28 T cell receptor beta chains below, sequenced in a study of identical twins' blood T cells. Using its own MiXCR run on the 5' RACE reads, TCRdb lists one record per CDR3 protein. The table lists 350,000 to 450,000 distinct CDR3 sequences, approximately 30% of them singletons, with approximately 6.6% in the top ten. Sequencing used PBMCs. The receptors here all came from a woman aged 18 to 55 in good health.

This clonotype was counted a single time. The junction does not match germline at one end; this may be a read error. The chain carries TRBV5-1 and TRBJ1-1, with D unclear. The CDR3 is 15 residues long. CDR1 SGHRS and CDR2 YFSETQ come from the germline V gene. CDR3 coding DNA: TGCGCCAGCAGCTTGGAGTCGGTCATGAACACTGAAGCTTCCTTT. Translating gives CASSLESVMNTEASF.

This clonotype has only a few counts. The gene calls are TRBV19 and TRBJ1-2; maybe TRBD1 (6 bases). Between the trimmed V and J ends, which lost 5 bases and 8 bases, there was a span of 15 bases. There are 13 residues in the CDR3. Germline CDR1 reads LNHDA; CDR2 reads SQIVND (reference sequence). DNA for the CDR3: TGTGCCAGTAGTTCTCAGGGGAGTTGGGGCTACACCTTC. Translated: CASSSQGSWGYTF. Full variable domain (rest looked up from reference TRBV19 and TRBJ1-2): DGGITQSPKYLFRKEGQNVTLSCEQNLNHDAMYWYRQDPGQGLRLIYYSQIVNDFQKGDIAEGYSVSREKKESFPLTVTSAQKNPTAFYLCASSSQGSWGYTFGSGTRLTVV.

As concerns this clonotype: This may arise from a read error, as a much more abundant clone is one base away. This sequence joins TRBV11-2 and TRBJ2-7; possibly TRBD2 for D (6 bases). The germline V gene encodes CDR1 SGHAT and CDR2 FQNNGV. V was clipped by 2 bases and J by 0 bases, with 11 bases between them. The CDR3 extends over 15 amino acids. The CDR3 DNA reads TGTGCCAGCAGCTTATACGGGGGTGCCTCCTACGAGCAGTACTTC. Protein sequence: CASSLYGGASYEQYF.

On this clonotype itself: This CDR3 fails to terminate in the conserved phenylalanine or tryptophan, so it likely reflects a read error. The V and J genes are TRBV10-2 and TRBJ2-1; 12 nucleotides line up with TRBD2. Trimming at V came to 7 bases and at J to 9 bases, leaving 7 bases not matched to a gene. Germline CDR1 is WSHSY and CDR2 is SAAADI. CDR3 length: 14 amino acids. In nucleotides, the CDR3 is TGCGCCAGCACCCTAGCGGGAGGGGTTAGTGAGCAGTTCTCC. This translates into CASTLAGGVSEQFS.

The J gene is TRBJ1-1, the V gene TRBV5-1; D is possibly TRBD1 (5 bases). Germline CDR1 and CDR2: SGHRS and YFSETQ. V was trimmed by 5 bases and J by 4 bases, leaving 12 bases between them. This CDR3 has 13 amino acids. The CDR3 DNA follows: TGCGCCAGCAGAGTATTAGGGACCACTGAAGCTTTCTTT. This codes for CASRVLGTTEAFF.

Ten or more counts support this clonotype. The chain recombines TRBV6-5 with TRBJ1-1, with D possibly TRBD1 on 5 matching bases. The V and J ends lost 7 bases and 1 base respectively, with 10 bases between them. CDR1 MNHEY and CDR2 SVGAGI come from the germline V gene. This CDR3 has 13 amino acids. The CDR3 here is CASNAGKNTEAFF. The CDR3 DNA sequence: TGTGCCAGCAACGCAGGGAAGAACACTGAAGCTTTCTTT.

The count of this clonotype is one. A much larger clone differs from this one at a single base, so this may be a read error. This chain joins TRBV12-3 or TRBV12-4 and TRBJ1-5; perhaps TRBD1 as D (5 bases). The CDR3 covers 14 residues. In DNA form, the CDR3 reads TGTGCCAGTGGGACGGATTATAGCAATCAGCCCCGGCATTTT. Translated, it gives CASGTDYSNQPRHF.

CDR3 coding DNA: TGTGCCAGCAGCTTACAGAGTACCTACGAGCAGTACTTC. Translation gives CASSLQSTYEQYF. The gene calls are TRBV7-2 and TRBJ2-7; no clear D. Trimming took 2 bases from V and 2 from J, leaving 7 bases between them. The CDR3 consists of 13 residues. From germline, CDR1 is SGHTA and CDR2 FQGNSA.

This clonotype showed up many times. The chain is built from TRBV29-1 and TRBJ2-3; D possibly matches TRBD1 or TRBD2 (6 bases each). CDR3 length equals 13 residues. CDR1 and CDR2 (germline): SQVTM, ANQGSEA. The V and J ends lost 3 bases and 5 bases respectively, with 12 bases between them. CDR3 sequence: CSVDLGGLDTQYF. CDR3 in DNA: TGCAGCGTTGATTTGGGGGGCTTAGATACGCAGTATTTT.

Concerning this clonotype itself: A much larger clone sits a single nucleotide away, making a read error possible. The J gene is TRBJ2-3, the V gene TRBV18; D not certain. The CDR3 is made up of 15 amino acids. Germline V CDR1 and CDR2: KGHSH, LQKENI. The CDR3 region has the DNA TGTGCCAGCTCACCACCTATAGGATTCACAGATATGCAGTATTTT. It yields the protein CASSPPIGFTDMQYF.

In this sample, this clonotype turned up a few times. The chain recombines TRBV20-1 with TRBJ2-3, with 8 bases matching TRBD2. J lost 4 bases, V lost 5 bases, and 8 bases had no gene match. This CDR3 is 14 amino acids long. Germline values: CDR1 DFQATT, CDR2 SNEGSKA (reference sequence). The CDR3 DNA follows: TGCAGTGCTCTAGCGGGCGCCGCCTCAGATACGCAGTATTTT. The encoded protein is CSALAGAASDTQYF.

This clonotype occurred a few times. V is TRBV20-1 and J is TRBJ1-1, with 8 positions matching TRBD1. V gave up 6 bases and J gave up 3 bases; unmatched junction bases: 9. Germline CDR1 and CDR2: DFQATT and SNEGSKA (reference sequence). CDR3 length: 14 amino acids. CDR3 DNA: TGCAGTGCCATCGACAGGGGAGGGGACACTGAAGCTTTCTTT. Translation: CSAIDRGGDTEAFF.

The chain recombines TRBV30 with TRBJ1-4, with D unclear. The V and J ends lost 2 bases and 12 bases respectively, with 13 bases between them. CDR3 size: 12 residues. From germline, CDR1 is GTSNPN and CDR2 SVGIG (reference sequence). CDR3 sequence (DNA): TGTGCCTGGAGTTCGGGCCTCGGGGAACTGTTTTTT. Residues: CAWSSGLGELFF. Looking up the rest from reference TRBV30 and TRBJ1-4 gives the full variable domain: SQTIHQWPATLVQPVGSPLSLECTVEGTSNPNLYWYRQAAGRGLQLLFYSVGIGQISSEVPQNLSASRPQDRQFILSSKKLLLSDSGFYLCAWSSGLGELFFGSGTQLSVL.

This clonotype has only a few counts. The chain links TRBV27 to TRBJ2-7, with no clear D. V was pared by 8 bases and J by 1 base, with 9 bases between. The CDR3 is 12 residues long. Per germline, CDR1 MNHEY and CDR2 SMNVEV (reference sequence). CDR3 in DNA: TGTGCCAGCTCCGACGGATCCTACGAGCAGTACTTC. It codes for CASSDGSYEQYF.

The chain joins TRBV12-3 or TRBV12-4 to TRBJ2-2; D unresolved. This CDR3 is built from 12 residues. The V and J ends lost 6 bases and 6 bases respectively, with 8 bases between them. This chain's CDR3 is CASRQPPGELFF. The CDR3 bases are TGTGCCAGCAGACAGCCCCCCGGGGAGCTGTTTTTT.

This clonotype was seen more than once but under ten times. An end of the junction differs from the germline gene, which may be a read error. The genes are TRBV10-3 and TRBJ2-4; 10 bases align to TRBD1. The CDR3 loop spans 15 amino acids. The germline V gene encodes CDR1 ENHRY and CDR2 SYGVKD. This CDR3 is CAISKSTGGQNIQYF. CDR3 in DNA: TGTGCCATCAGTAAGTCGACAGGGGGCCAAAACATTCAGTACTTC.

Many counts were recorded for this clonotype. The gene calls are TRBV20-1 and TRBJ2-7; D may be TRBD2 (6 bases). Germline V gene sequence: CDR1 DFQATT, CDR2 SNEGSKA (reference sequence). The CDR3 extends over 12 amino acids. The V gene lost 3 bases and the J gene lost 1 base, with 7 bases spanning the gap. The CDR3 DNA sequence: TGCAGTGCTAGCGGGAGTTCCTACGAGCAGTACTTC. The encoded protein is CSASGSSYEQYF.

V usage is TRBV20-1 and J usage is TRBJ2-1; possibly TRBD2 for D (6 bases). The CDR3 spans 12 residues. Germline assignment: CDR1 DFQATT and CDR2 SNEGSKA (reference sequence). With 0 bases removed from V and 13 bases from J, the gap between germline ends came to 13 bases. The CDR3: CSARDTGGTQFF. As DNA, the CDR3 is TGCAGTGCTAGAGATACTGGCGGGACTCAGTTCTTC.

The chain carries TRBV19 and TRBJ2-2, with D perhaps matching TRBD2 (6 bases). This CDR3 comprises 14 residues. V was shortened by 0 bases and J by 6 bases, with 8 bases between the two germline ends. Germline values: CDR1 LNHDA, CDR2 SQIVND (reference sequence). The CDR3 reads CASSIDRGSGELFF. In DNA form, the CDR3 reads TGTGCCAGTAGTATAGATCGGGGGTCCGGGGAGCTGTTTTTT.

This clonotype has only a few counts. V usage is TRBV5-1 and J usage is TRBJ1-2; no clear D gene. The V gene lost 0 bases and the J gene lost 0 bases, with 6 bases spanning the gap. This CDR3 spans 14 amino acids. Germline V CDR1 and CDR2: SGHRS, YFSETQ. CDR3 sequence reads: CASSLDSPNYGYTF. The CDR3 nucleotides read TGCGCCAGCAGCTTGGACAGCCCTAACTATGGCTACACCTTC.

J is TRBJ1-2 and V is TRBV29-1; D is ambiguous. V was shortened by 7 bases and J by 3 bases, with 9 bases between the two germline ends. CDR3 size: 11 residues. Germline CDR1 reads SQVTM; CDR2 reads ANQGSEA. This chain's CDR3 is CSAGLDYGYTF. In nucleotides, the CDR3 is TGCAGCGCTGGGTTGGACTATGGCTACACCTTC.

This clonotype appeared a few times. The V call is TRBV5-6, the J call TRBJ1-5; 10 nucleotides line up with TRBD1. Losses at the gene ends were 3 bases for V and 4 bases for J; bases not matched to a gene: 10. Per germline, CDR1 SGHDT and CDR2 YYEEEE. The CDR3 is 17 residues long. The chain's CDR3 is CASSSGQGDYTNQPQHF. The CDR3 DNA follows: TGTGCCAGCAGCTCCGGACAGGGGGACTACACGAATCAGCCCCAGCATTTT.

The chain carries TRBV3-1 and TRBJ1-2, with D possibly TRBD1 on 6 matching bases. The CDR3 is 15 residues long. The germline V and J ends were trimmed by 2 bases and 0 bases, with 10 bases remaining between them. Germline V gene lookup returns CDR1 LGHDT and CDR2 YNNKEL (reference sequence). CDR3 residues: CASSQTGSANYGYTF. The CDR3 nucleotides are TGTGCCAGCAGCCAAACAGGGAGTGCTAACTATGGCTACACCTTC.

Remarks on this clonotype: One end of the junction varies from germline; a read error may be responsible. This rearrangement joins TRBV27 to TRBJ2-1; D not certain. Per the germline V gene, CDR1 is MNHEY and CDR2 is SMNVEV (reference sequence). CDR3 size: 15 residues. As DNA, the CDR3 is TGTGCCAGCAGTCCATACCTGACCGTTAACAATGAGCAGTCCTTC. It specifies CASSPYLTVNNEQSF.

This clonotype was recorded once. For the CDR3, the DNA is TGTGCCAGCAGTGAGTTCAGGTGTGGCTACACCTTC. It yields the protein CASSEFRCGYTF. V gene TRBV25-1 combines with J gene TRBJ1-2; D ambiguous. Germline V gene lookup returns CDR1 MGHDK and CDR2 SYGVNS. Between the trimmed V and J ends, which lost 3 bases and 7 bases, there was a span of 9 bases. CDR3 length: 12 amino acids.

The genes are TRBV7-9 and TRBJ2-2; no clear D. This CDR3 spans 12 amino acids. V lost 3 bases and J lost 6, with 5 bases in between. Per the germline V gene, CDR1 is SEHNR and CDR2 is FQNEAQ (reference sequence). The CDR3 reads CASSFQSGELFF. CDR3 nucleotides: TGTGCCAGCAGCTTCCAGTCCGGGGAGCTGTTTTTT.

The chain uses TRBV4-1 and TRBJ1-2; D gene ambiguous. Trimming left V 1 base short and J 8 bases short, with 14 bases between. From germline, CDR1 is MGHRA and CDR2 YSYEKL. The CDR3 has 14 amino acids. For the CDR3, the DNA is TGCGCCAGCAGCCAAGGAGAATCCTTGAGGGGCTACACCTTC. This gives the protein CASSQGESLRGYTF.

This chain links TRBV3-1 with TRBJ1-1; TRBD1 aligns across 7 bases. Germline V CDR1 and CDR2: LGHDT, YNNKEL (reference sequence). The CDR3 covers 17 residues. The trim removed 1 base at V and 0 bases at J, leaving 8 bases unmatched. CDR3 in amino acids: CASSQGNRGPVNTEAFF. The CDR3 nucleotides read TGTGCCAGCAGCCAAGGGAACAGGGGTCCCGTGAACACTGAAGCTTTCTTT.